This passage covers 10 T cell receptor beta chains from one sample sequenced in a study of cytomegalovirus exposure and HLA in healthy donors. PCR employed 60 Vbeta and 13 Jbeta primers. Produced via immunoSEQ multiplex PCR; TCRdb's table is partial and in-frame only. The table records more than 95,000 clones, approximately 80% of them present only once. Specimen: PBMCs. All receptors come from a man aged 25 to 45 in good health and CMV-seronegative.

V gene TRBV6-1 combines with J gene TRBJ2-5; D not resolved. Germline loops: CDR1 MNHNS, CDR2 SASEGT. This CDR3 is 13 amino acids long. Trimming removed 4 bases from V and 1 base from J, with 7 bases in between. CDR3 protein: CASSVTVQETQYF. The DNA of the CDR3 is TGTGCCAGCAGTGTAACAGTCCAAGAGACCCAGTACTTC.

The chain carries TRBV6-5 and TRBJ1-6; 9 nucleotides agree with TRBD1. This CDR3 comprises 13 residues. Germline V lookup: CDR1 MNHEY, CDR2 SVGAGI. The V gene end was trimmed by 6 bases and the J gene end by 13 bases; junction bases not matched to a gene: 7. The CDR3 sequence: CASSDRGVGPLHF. DNA of the CDR3: TGTGCCAGCAGCGACAGGGGGGTGGGGCCCCTCCACTTT.

This chain uses TRBV5-1 with TRBJ2-2; tentative D call: TRBD1 (6 bases). This CDR3 has 15 residues. CDR1 and CDR2 (germline): SGHRS, YFSETQ. Trimming stripped 3 bases from V and 6 bases from J, with 15 bases between. Written as DNA, the CDR3 is TGCGCCAGCAGCTGGGATTACAGGGCTTCCGGGGAGCTGTTTTTT. Translated: CASSWDYRASGELFF.

The V call is TRBV10-1, the J call TRBJ2-2; 15 nucleotides line up with TRBD2. There are 19 residues in the CDR3. The V gene end was trimmed by 5 bases and the J gene end by 5 bases; junction bases not matched to a gene: 12. The V gene's germline CDR1 is WNHNN and CDR2 SYGVQD (reference sequence). The CDR3 sequence is CASSTGTSGGRGETGELFF. CDR3 nucleotide sequence: TGCGCCAGCAGTACCGGGACTAGCGGGGGGAGAGGAGAAACCGGGGAGCTGTTTTTT.

This clone was found a few times. V usage is TRBV2 and J usage is TRBJ1-5; 9 bases are shared with TRBD1. The germline V gene has CDR1 SNHLY and CDR2 FYNNEI. V was pared by 5 bases and J by 2 bases, with 10 bases of the junction left unmatched. The CDR3 extends over 17 amino acids. CDR3 amino acids: CASSRTGVGLGNQPQHF. The DNA for the CDR3 is TGTGCCAGCAGTCGGACAGGGGTTGGGTTAGGCAATCAGCCCCAGCATTTT.

This chain uses TRBV9 with TRBJ2-1; D might be TRBD1 (7 bases). There are 14 residues in the CDR3. CDR1 SGDLS and CDR2 YYNGEE come from the germline V gene. The V and J ends lost 2 bases and 5 bases respectively, with 11 bases between them. CDR3 sequence: CASSVGGQNNEQFF. The CDR3 coding sequence is TGTGCCAGCAGCGTGGGGGGACAGAACAATGAGCAGTTCTTC.

The chain links TRBV7-9 to TRBJ1-2; 9 bases align to TRBD1. The CDR3 is 14 amino acids. Germline V gene data show CDR1 as SEHNR and CDR2 as FQNEAQ (reference sequence). V gave up 6 bases and J gave up 5 bases; unmatched junction bases: 7. CDR3 bases: TGTGCCAGCAGTCGGACAGGGGTATGGTATGGCTACACCTTC. Protein sequence: CASSRTGVWYGYTF.

This clone has only a few counts. The chain is built from TRBV6-1 and TRBJ2-5; 7 positions match TRBD2. The CDR3 extends over 14 amino acids. The germline CDR1 and CDR2 sequences are MNHNS and SASEGT. Trimming at V came to 6 bases and at J to 5 bases, leaving 9 bases not matched to a gene. The CDR3 bases are TGTGCCAGCAGCGTACTAAGTAGCGGGGAGACCCAGTACTTC. Translated, it gives CASSVLSSGETQYF.

Notes on this clone: In the same sample, other DNA sequences code for this CDR3. The rearrangement joins TRBV29-1 to TRBJ1-2; D unclear. CDR3 size: 11 residues. Trimming cost V 2 bases and J 4 bases, with 5 bases left between them. Germline CDR1 SQVTM, CDR2 ANQGSEA. In DNA form, the CDR3 reads TGCAGCGTTGAAACTGGCTATGGCTACACCTTC. It codes for CSVETGYGYTF.

This clone was observed a single time. The V and J genes are TRBV10-1 and TRBJ2-1; no reliable D call. Germline V CDR1 and CDR2: WNHNN, SYGVQD (reference sequence). The length of the CDR3 is 15 residues. Trimming removed 2 bases at V and 6 bases at J, with 14 bases between. In DNA form, the CDR3 reads TGCGCCAGCAGTGAGCTAAGTGAATCCCGCAATGAGCAGTTCTTC. Protein: CASSELSESRNEQFF.